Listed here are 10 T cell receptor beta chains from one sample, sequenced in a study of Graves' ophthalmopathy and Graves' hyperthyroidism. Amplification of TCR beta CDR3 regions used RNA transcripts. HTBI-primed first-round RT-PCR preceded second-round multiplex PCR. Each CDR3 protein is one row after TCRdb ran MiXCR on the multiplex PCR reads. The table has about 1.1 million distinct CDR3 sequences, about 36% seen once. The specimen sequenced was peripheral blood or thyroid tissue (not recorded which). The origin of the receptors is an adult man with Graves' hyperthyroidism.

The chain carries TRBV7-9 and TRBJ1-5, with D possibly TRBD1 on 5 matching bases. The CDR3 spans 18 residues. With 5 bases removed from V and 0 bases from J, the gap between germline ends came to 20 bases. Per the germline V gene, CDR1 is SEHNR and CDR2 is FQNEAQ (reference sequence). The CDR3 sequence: CASSGAGDPRSSNQPQHF. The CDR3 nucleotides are TGTGCCAGCAGCGGAGCCGGGGACCCCAGAAGTAGCAATCAGCCCCAGCATTTT.

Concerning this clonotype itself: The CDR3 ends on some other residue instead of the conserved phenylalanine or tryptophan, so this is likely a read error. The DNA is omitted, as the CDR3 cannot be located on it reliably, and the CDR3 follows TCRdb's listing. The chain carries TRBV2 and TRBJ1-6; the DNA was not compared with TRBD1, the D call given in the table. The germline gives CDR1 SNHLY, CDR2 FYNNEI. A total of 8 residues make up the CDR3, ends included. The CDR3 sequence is CASRDKLY.

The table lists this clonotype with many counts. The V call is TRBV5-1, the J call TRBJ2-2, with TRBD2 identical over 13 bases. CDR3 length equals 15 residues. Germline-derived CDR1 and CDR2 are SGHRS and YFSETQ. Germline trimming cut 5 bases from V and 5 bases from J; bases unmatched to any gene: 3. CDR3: CASSPGLAGTGELFF. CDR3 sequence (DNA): TGCGCCAGCAGTCCGGGACTAGCGGGGACCGGGGAGCTGTTTTTT. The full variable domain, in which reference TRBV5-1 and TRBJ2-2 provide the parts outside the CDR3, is KAGVTQTPRYLIKTRGQQVTLSCSPISGHRSVSWYQQTPGQGLQFLFEYFSETQRNKGNFPGRFSGRQFSNSRSEMNVSTLELGDSALYLCASSPGLAGTGELFFGEGSRLTVL.

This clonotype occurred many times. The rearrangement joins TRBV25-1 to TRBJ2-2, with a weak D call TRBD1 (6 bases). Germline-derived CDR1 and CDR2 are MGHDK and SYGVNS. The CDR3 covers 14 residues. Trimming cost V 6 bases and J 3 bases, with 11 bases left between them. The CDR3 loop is CASSVTGYTGELFF. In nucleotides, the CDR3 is TGTGCCAGCAGCGTGACAGGATACACCGGGGAGCTGTTTTTT.

CDR3 amino acids: CSANGGAKFTGELFF. In DNA, the CDR3 is TGCAGTGCTAATGGGGGGGCCAAGTTTACCGGGGAGCTGTTTTTT. V usage is TRBV20-1 and J usage is TRBJ2-2, with D possibly TRBD2 on 7 matching bases. The germline V gene encodes CDR1 DFQATT and CDR2 SNEGSKA (reference sequence). Between the trimmed V and J ends, which lost 4 bases and 5 bases, there was a span of 17 bases. The CDR3 sequence is 15 residues long.

The CDR3 sequence: CSVANPAGTSGRLQYF. CDR3 bases: TGCAGCGTCGCAAACCCAGCCGGGACTAGCGGGAGGCTGCAGTACTTC. The rearrangement links TRBV29-1 to TRBJ2-7, with 15 bases fitting TRBD2. Trimming took 6 bases from V and 9 from J; bases not matched to a gene: 15. CDR3 length equals 16 residues. CDR1 is SQVTM and CDR2 is ANQGSEA in the germline V gene.

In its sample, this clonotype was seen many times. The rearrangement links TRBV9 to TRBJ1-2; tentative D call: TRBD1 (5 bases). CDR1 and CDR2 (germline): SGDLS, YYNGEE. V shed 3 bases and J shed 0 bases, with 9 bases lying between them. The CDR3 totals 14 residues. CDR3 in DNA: TGTGCCAGCAGCGCAATGGACACTAACTATGGCTACACCTTC. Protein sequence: CASSAMDTNYGYTF. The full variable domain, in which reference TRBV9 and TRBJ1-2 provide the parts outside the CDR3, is DSGVTQTPKHLITATGQRVTLRCSPRSGDLSVYWYQQSLDQGLQFLIQYYNGEERAKGNILERFSAQQFPDLHSELNLSSLELGDSALYFCASSAMDTNYGYTFGSGTRLTVV.

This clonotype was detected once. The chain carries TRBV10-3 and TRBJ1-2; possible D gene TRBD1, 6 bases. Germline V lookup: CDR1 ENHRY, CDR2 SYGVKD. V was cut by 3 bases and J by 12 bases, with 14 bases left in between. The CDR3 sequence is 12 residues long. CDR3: CAISDRGSGNTF. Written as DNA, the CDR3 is TGTGCCATCAGTGACAGGGGTTCTGGAAACACCTTC.

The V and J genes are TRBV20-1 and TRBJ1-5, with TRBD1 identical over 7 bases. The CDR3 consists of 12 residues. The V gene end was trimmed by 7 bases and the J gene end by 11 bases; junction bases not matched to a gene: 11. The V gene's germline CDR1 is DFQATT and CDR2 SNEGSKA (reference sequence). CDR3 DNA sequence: TGCAGTGGGGCCAGGGGGAGGGGGACCCAGCATTTT. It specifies CSGARGRGTQHF.

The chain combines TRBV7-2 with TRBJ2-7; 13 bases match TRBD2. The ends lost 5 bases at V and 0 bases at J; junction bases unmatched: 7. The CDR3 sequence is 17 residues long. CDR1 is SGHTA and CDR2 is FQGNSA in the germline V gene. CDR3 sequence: CASSPRTSGSHSYEQYF. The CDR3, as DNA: TGTGCCAGCAGCCCCCGGACTAGCGGGAGCCACTCCTACGAGCAGTACTTC.